These 17 T cell receptor beta chains originate from one sample sequenced in a study of CD8+CD57+ T cells in acquired aplastic anemia. Only patients with CD8+CD57+ cell expansion on flow cytometry were chosen for sequencing. TCR beta VDJ and CDR3 profiling used genomic DNA as template. TCRdb re-called the reads through MiXCR, storing one row per CDR3 protein. The sample shows around 42,000 distinct CDR3 sequences, roughly 69% of them seen only once. The sample comprised sorted CD4+, CD8+, or CD8+CD57+ T cells (not recorded which) from PBMCs. The receptors originated from a human donor with aplastic anemia.

This clonotype was counted many times. The genes are TRBV2 and TRBJ1-2; no clear D. Trimming stripped 2 bases from V and 4 bases from J, with 14 bases between. Germline V gene sequence: CDR1 SNHLY, CDR2 FYNNEI. CDR3 length: 15 residues. For the CDR3, the DNA is TGTGCCAGCAGTGAAATCGGATCGGGGAGCTATGGCTACACCTTC. Translated, it gives CASSEIGSGSYGYTF.

With regard to this clonotype: This sequence may be a read error, since a much larger clone differs from it by one base. The rearrangement joins TRBV6-1 to TRBJ2-1; TRBD1 is a possible D gene (5 bases). In germline, CDR1 is MNHNS, CDR2 SASEGT. The CDR3 extends over 15 amino acids. Written as DNA, the CDR3 is TGTGACAGCAGTGAACGGCAGGGAAGAGGCAATGAGCAGTTCTTC. Its translation is CDSSERQGRGNEQFF.

In this sample, this clonotype turned up once. The chain couples TRBV2 to TRBJ2-7, with D perhaps matching TRBD2 (5 bases). The CDR3 is 11 residues long. Germline V gene lookup returns CDR1 SNHLY and CDR2 FYNNEI. Trimming took off 7 bases at V and 3 bases at J, with 7 bases between the two ends. For the CDR3, the DNA is TGTGCCAGCAATGAGGGCTACGAGCAGTACTTC. It is translated as CASNEGYEQYF.

For this clonotype: Given a much more abundant clone one base away, this may be a read error. The V and J genes are TRBV27 and TRBJ1-1; no clear D gene. This CDR3 spans 11 amino acids. Germline CDR1 and CDR2: MNHEY and SMNVEV (reference sequence). The CDR3 region is CASSFGSEALF. The CDR3 region has the DNA TGTGCCAGCAGTTTTGGCAGTGAAGCTCTCTTT.

This clonotype showed up many times. This chain uses TRBV20-1 with TRBJ2-2; tentatively, D is TRBD2 (5 bases). Trimming stripped 1 base from V and 3 bases from J, with 12 bases between. CDR3 length: 15 amino acids. Germline-derived CDR1 and CDR2 are DFQATT and SNEGSKA (reference sequence). CDR3 region: CSARGEEGDTGELFF. The CDR3, as DNA: TGCAGTGCTAGAGGGGAAGAGGGCGACACCGGGGAGCTGTTTTTT.

The V call is TRBV7-9, the J call TRBJ2-5, with 7 nucleotides matching TRBD2. CDR1 SEHNR and CDR2 FQNEAQ come from the germline V gene (reference sequence). After removal of 3 bases from V and 3 bases from J, the junction contained 1 base not matched to a gene. This CDR3 has 13 amino acids. CDR3 nucleotides: TGTGCCAGCAGCTTTGGGGGGGAAGAGACCCAGTACTTC. This codes for CASSFGGEETQYF.

The J gene is TRBJ1-4, the V gene TRBV7-9; no firm D call. The V end lost 0 bases, the J end lost 7 bases, and 3 bases lay between the germline ends. From germline, CDR1 is SEHNR and CDR2 FQNEAQ (reference sequence). The CDR3 is 12 amino acids. The DNA for the CDR3 is TGTGCCAGCAGCTTAGCGGCTGAAAAACTGTTTTTT. It yields the protein CASSLAAEKLFF. Complete variable domain (other parts from reference TRBV7-9 and TRBJ1-4): DTGVSQNPRHKITKRGQNVTFRCDPISEHNRLYWYRQTLGQGPEFLTYFQNEAQLEKSRLLSDRFSAERPKGSFSTLEIQRTEQGDSAMYLCASSLAAEKLFFGSGTQLSVL.

The chain carries TRBV6-1 and TRBJ2-7, with 8 bases matching TRBD1. CDR3 length: 15 residues. Germline trimming cut 3 bases from V and 3 bases from J; bases unmatched to any gene: 7. CDR1 is MNHNS, CDR2 SASEGT, per germline. CDR3 residues: CASSEADRAGYEQYF. The CDR3 bases are TGTGCCAGCAGTGAGGCGGACAGGGCCGGCTACGAGCAGTACTTC.

This chain uses TRBV5-1 with TRBJ1-3; 11 positions agree with TRBD1. The ends lost 8 bases at V and 4 bases at J; junction bases unmatched: 2. This CDR3 region has 13 residues. Per the germline V gene, CDR1 is SGHRS and CDR2 is YFSETQ. The DNA for the CDR3 is TGCGCCAGGGGGACAGGGGGAGGAAACACCATATATTTT. It yields the protein CARGTGGGNTIYF.

The chain joins TRBV9 to TRBJ2-5, with D possibly TRBD2 on 7 matching bases. Germline V gene lookup returns CDR1 SGDLS and CDR2 YYNGEE. The V end was cut by 3 bases, the J end by 5 bases, with 11 bases between. The CDR3 contains 13 residues. The CDR3 is CASSGGGAETQYF. CDR3 nucleotides: TGTGCCAGCAGCGGAGGGGGGGCCGAGACCCAGTACTTC.

The CDR3, as DNA: TGCGCCAGCAGCTTGGGGGTGACAGGGGGTTCCAATCAGCCCCAGCATTTT. Its protein product is CASSLGVTGGSNQPQHF. The chain has TRBV5-1 and TRBJ1-5; the match to TRBD1 covers 9 bases. The CDR3 sequence is 17 residues long. V dropped 0 bases and J dropped 3; count of bases not matched to a gene: 7. Germline CDR1 SGHRS, CDR2 YFSETQ. The variable domain in full, completed from reference TRBV5-1 and TRBJ1-5, reads KAGVTQTPRYLIKTRGQQVTLSCSPISGHRSVSWYQQTPGQGLQFLFEYFSETQRNKGNFPGRFSGRQFSNSRSEMNVSTLELGDSALYLCASSLGVTGGSNQPQHFGDGTRLSIL.

The V call is TRBV10-3, the J call TRBJ1-2, with D perhaps matching TRBD1 (6 bases). Germline V gene data show CDR1 as ENHRY and CDR2 as SYGVKD. The CDR3 is 13 amino acids. The ends were cut back, 4 bases at V and 7 bases at J, with 13 bases in the middle. This CDR3 is CAISVEGEGGYTF. The DNA for the CDR3 is TGTGCCATCAGTGTGGAGGGGGAGGGTGGCTACACCTTC.

This clonotype has more than one count but fewer than ten. This sequence joins TRBV19 and TRBJ2-7; D may be TRBD1 (6 bases). V dropped 1 base and J dropped 3 bases, with 13 bases sitting between them. Germline values: CDR1 LNHDA, CDR2 SQIVND (reference sequence). The CDR3 runs 15 residues. The CDR3 DNA reads TGTGCCAGTAGTATAGCCGCGGACAGCTACTACGAGCAGTACTTC. The encoded protein is CASSIAADSYYEQYF. The full variable domain, its missing parts supplied by reference TRBV19 and TRBJ2-7, is DGGITQSPKYLFRKEGQNVTLSCEQNLNHDAMYWYRQDPGQGLRLIYYSQIVNDFQKGDIAEGYSVSREKKESFPLTVTSAQKNPTAFYLCASSIAADSYYEQYFGPGTRLTVT.

J is TRBJ1-3 and V is TRBV7-9; perhaps TRBD1 as D (5 bases). The CDR3 covers 14 residues. The V and J ends lost 8 bases and 0 bases respectively, with 11 bases between them. The V gene's germline CDR1 is SEHNR and CDR2 FQNEAQ (reference sequence). Here the CDR3 DNA reads TGTGCCAGCGCGGGACTGAACTCTGGAAACACCATATATTTT. This codes for CASAGLNSGNTIYF.

In this sample, this clonotype turned up once. This sequence joins TRBV7-8 and TRBJ2-1, with D perhaps matching TRBD2 (6 bases). The germline V and J ends were trimmed by 5 bases and 10 bases, with 18 bases remaining between them. The CDR3 loop spans 14 amino acids. Germline V gene lookup returns CDR1 SGHVS and CDR2 FQNEAQ. The CDR3 sequence is CASSTSSGGNEQFF. DNA of the CDR3: TGTGCCAGCAGCACTTCCTCTGGAGGGAACGAGCAGTTCTTC.

The V call is TRBV5-4, the J call TRBJ2-5; 9 nucleotides align to TRBD1. The V segment lost 3 bases and the J segment 4 bases; nucleotides outside the gene matches: 4. Germline V lookup: CDR1 SGHNT, CDR2 YYREEE (reference sequence). This CDR3 is built from 14 residues. DNA of the CDR3: TGTGCCAGCAGCTCAGGACAGGGGTTAGAGACCCAGTACTTC. It yields the protein CASSSGQGLETQYF.

A few counts support this clonotype. This could be a read error, since a much larger clone is one nucleotide away. CDR3 sequence (DNA): TGTGCCAGTTCAAGGTCGGTGGGGTTGAGGGAGCAGTACTTC. Translating gives CASSRSVGLREQYF. The chain joins TRBV6-1 to TRBJ2-7; D remains unclear. Germline CDR1 is MNHNS and CDR2 is SASEGT. The CDR3 spans 14 residues. With 9 bases removed from V and 7 bases from J, the gap between germline ends came to 22 bases.